Each of the 24 T cell receptor beta chains below was sequenced from the same sample in a study of cytomegalovirus exposure and HLA in healthy donors. Some clones are missing from TCRdb's copy, which holds only in-frame ones; the method was immunoSEQ multiplex PCR. Found here are about 360,000 clones, more than 80% of them singletons; the top ten hold roughly 0.75%. The sequencing input was PBMCs. Receptors were obtained from a young woman in good health and CMV-seronegative.

J is TRBJ1-1 and V is TRBV19; 10 nucleotides match TRBD1. Germline V gene data show CDR1 as LNHDA and CDR2 as SQIVND (reference sequence). After removal of 4 bases from V and 4 bases from J, the junction contained 3 bases not matched to a gene. The CDR3 loop spans 14 amino acids. CDR3 nucleotides: TGTGCCAGTAGTAGGACAGGGGGGATCACTGAAGCTTTCTTT. Amino acids: CASSRTGGITEAFF.

The rearrangement joins TRBV5-1 to TRBJ2-2; D gene ambiguous. The CDR3 is 12 amino acids. V was clipped by 4 bases and J by 3 bases, with 4 bases between them. Germline V gene sequence: CDR1 SGHRS, CDR2 YFSETQ. CDR3: CASSLDTGELFF. CDR3 DNA: TGCGCCAGCAGCCTAGACACCGGGGAGCTGTTTTTT.

V gene TRBV7-8 combines with J gene TRBJ2-2; TRBD2 might be the D (5 bases). This CDR3 contains 15 residues. Trimming shortened V by 0 bases and J by 5 bases, and 10 bases separated the two germline ends. The V gene's germline CDR1 is SGHVS and CDR2 FQNEAQ. The CDR3 region is CASSLAGVGTGELFF. The CDR3 DNA reads TGTGCCAGCAGCTTAGCGGGAGTCGGAACCGGGGAGCTGTTTTTT.

V gene TRBV9 combines with J gene TRBJ2-1; 12 bases fit TRBD2. Trimming removed 0 bases from V and 8 bases from J; junction bases left unmatched: 18. The CDR3 runs 20 residues. Germline loops: CDR1 SGDLS, CDR2 YYNGEE. The CDR3 sequence is CASSVAPGLAGGSFRDEQFF. Written as DNA, the CDR3 is TGTGCCAGCAGCGTAGCCCCGGGACTAGCGGGCGGGAGCTTTAGGGATGAGCAGTTCTTC.

The chain combines TRBV6-5 with TRBJ1-5, with 7 bases aligning to TRBD1. Germline loops: CDR1 MNHEY, CDR2 SVGAGI. Trimming took 4 bases from V and 7 from J; bases not matched to a gene: 13. This CDR3 contains 16 residues. CDR3 sequence reads: CASSSLRQGGIQPQHF. The CDR3 DNA is TGTGCCAGCAGTTCCCTTAGACAGGGTGGGATACAGCCCCAGCATTTT.

Only one count was recorded for this clone. This chain joins TRBV29-1 and TRBJ2-3; 7 bases line up with TRBD2. The V and J ends lost 5 bases and 0 bases, in that order; junction bases with no gene match: 2. CDR1 is SQVTM, CDR2 ANQGSEA, per germline. This CDR3 contains 13 residues. As DNA, the CDR3 is TGCAGCGTTATCGGGAGGAGCACAGATACGCAGTATTTT. Protein sequence: CSVIGRSTDTQYF.

The rearrangement uses TRBV7-8 and TRBJ2-7; no clear D gene. CDR1 is SGHVS and CDR2 is FQNEAQ in the germline V gene. Trimming left V 2 bases short and J 7 bases short, with 9 bases between. The CDR3 is made up of 12 amino acids. The CDR3 reads CASSLRFVEQYF. The CDR3 DNA is TGTGCCAGCAGCTTACGTTTCGTTGAGCAGTACTTC.

The chain joins TRBV27 to TRBJ2-1; TRBD2 matches 7 bases. Germline CDR1 reads MNHEY; CDR2 reads SMNVEV (reference sequence). CDR3 length: 15 amino acids. With 7 bases clipped from V and 6 bases from J, the junction kept 12 bases outside the gene matches. CDR3 amino acids: CASIALAGAVNEQFF. The CDR3 coding sequence is TGTGCCAGCATCGCTCTCGCGGGAGCGGTCAATGAGCAGTTCTTC.

The rearrangement uses TRBV19 and TRBJ2-4, with D possibly TRBD2 on 5 matching bases. Germline V gives CDR1 LNHDA, CDR2 SQIVND (reference sequence). V was clipped by 8 bases and J by 7 bases, with 21 bases between them. The CDR3 length is 15 residues. The CDR3 spells CASGGVAIPPNIQYF. The CDR3 DNA reads as TGTGCCAGTGGAGGAGTAGCGATTCCGCCGAACATTCAGTACTTC.

The chain employs TRBV11-2 and TRBJ2-1, with a tentative D call TRBD2 (6 bases). The CDR3 runs to 15 residues. Germline values: CDR1 SGHAT, CDR2 FQNNGV. Trimming stripped 0 bases from V and 7 bases from J, with 13 bases between. The CDR3 sequence: CASSLEGLARNEQFF. CDR3 in DNA: TGTGCCAGCAGCTTAGAGGGCCTAGCGAGGAATGAGCAGTTCTTC.

The J gene is TRBJ1-1, the V gene TRBV27; perhaps TRBD1 as D (6 bases). Trimming left V 2 bases short and J 4 bases short, with 11 bases between. Germline-derived CDR1 and CDR2 are MNHEY and SMNVEV (reference sequence). CDR3 length: 14 amino acids. The CDR3 reads CASSLNRVGTEAFF. The CDR3 nucleotides read TGTGCCAGCAGTTTAAACAGGGTAGGCACTGAAGCTTTCTTT.

This chain links TRBV5-1 with TRBJ2-7; TRBD1 is a possible D gene (6 bases). Looked up from germline, CDR1 is SGHRS and CDR2 is YFSETQ. The V end was cut by 0 bases, the J end by 7 bases, with 23 bases between. The CDR3 sequence is 17 residues long. In DNA form, the CDR3 reads TGCGCCAGCAGCTTGGGGCCAAGACAGGCCGAGGGTAGAGAGCAGTACTTC. Its protein is CASSLGPRQAEGREQYF. The entire variable domain, with the rest obtained from reference TRBV5-1 and TRBJ2-7, is as follows: KAGVTQTPRYLIKTRGQQVTLSCSPISGHRSVSWYQQTPGQGLQFLFEYFSETQRNKGNFPGRFSGRQFSNSRSEMNVSTLELGDSALYLCASSLGPRQAEGREQYFGPGTRLTVT.

The V and J genes are TRBV7-8 and TRBJ1-5; TRBD1 agrees at 9 bases. The V gene's germline CDR1 is SGHVS and CDR2 FQNEAQ. The J segment lost 6 bases and the V segment lost 1 base, leaving 1 base of the junction unmatched. This CDR3 is 14 amino acids long. The CDR3 reads CASSLGTGAQPQHF. The CDR3 bases are TGTGCCAGCAGCTTAGGGACAGGGGCTCAGCCCCAGCATTTT.

V gene TRBV28 combines with J gene TRBJ2-1, with D possibly TRBD1 on 5 matching bases. Trimming left V 3 bases short and J 3 bases short, with 12 bases between. In germline, CDR1 is MDHEN, CDR2 SYDVKM. This CDR3 comprises 15 residues. CDR3 in DNA: TGTGCCAGCAGTTTGCCCCAGGGCGTCTACAATGAGCAGTTCTTC. It specifies CASSLPQGVYNEQFF.

The V and J genes are TRBV30 and TRBJ2-5; D is possibly TRBD2 (5 bases). Trimming shortened V by 4 bases and J by 7 bases, and 19 bases separated the two germline ends. The CDR3 totals 14 residues. Germline CDR1 reads GTSNPN; CDR2 reads SVGIG (reference sequence). CDR3 sequence: CAWTPPRAGGTQYF. The DNA for the CDR3 is TGTGCCTGGACCCCCCCGAGGGCAGGAGGGACCCAGTACTTC.

This chain links TRBV19 with TRBJ2-5; 9 positions agree with TRBD1. The CDR3 is made up of 13 amino acids. V lost 6 bases, J lost 4 bases, and 3 bases stayed unmatched. Germline CDR1 and CDR2: LNHDA and SQIVND (reference sequence). The CDR3 nucleotides are TGTGCCAGTAGCGCGGACAGGGGAGAGACCCAGTACTTC. Residues: CASSADRGETQYF.

The chain employs TRBV2 and TRBJ2-5; the D gene is possibly TRBD1 (6 bases). V lost 1 base to trimming and J lost 2 bases, with 14 bases between them. Germline V CDR1 and CDR2: SNHLY, FYNNEI. This CDR3 has 16 amino acids. CDR3 loop: CASSEGAGDIQETQYF. CDR3 DNA: TGTGCCAGCAGTGAAGGGGCAGGGGACATTCAAGAGACCCAGTACTTC.

This clone has just one count. This rearrangement joins TRBV7-9 to TRBJ1-4; 7 positions agree with TRBD1. The CDR3 spans 12 residues. Germline V gene sequence: CDR1 SEHNR, CDR2 FQNEAQ (reference sequence). V shed 8 bases and J 6 bases; nucleotides not matched to a gene: 3. CDR3 DNA sequence: TGTGCCAGCGGGACAGCTGATGAAAAACTGTTTTTT. It is translated as CASGTADEKLFF.

Only one count was recorded for this clone. The V call is TRBV7-9, the J call TRBJ2-2, with D possibly TRBD2 on 5 matching bases. V was cut by 4 bases and J by 6 bases, with 12 bases left in between. This CDR3 region has 14 residues. The V gene's germline CDR1 is SEHNR and CDR2 FQNEAQ (reference sequence). CDR3 protein: CASSWAGVPGELFF. The CDR3, as DNA: TGTGCCAGCAGCTGGGCCGGGGTCCCCGGGGAGCTGTTTTTT.

This chain uses TRBV9 with TRBJ2-1; 9 bases fit TRBD2. In germline, CDR1 is SGDLS, CDR2 YYNGEE. This CDR3 has 18 residues. The J segment lost 4 bases and the V segment lost 4 bases, leaving 15 bases of the junction unmatched. The CDR3 is CASSLYTSGRKGYNEQFF. CDR3 sequence (DNA): TGTGCCAGCAGCCTCTATACGAGCGGGAGGAAGGGGTACAATGAGCAGTTCTTC.

The chain carries TRBV5-4 and TRBJ1-1; 9 bases agree with TRBD1. V gave up 3 bases and J gave up 3 bases; unmatched junction bases: 6. The CDR3 spans 15 residues. Germline CDR1 reads SGHNT; CDR2 reads YYREEE (reference sequence). CDR3 region: CASSSTGGGYTEAFF. In DNA form, the CDR3 reads TGTGCCAGCAGCTCGACAGGGGGGGGGTACACTGAAGCTTTCTTT.

CDR3 nucleotide sequence: TGTGCCAGCAGCGTGGCGGGGCGGTCCACTGAAGCTTTCTTT. This sequence encodes CASSVAGRSTEAFF. The chain couples TRBV9 to TRBJ1-1, with TRBD1 as a possible D gene (5 bases). The CDR3 runs 14 residues. Trimming cost V 2 bases and J 4 bases, with 12 bases left between them. The germline V gene encodes CDR1 SGDLS and CDR2 YYNGEE.

The chain combines TRBV28 with TRBJ2-3; possibly TRBD1 for D (5 bases). CDR1 is MDHEN and CDR2 is SYDVKM in the germline V gene. The CDR3 consists of 15 residues. V was pared by 5 bases and J by 2 bases, with 14 bases between. The CDR3 loop reads CASSRGSYNTDTQYF. CDR3 in DNA: TGTGCCAGCAGTAGGGGATCTTATAACACAGATACGCAGTATTTT. The complete variable domain, with remaining parts taken from reference TRBV28 and TRBJ2-3, reads DVKVTQSSRYLVKRTGEKVFLECVQDMDHENMFWYRQDPGLGLRLIYFSYDVKMKEKGDIPEGYSVSREKKERFSLILESASTNQTSMYLCASSRGSYNTDTQYFGPGTRLTVL.

This chain connects TRBV6-1 to TRBJ2-2; TRBD1 aligns across 8 bases. This CDR3 comprises 15 residues. Germline V gene data show CDR1 as MNHNS and CDR2 as SASEGT. The ends lost 9 bases at V and 4 bases at J; junction bases unmatched: 10. The CDR3: CASLDRGGSTGELFF. The CDR3 DNA is TGTGCCAGTCTAGACAGGGGCGGTAGCACCGGGGAGCTGTTTTTT.